The clone carrying this TCR beta chain was observed a single time. In germline, CDR1 is WSHSY, CDR2 SAAADI. V shed 8 bases and J 3 bases; nucleotides not matched to a gene: 7. This CDR3 comprises 14 residues. Authors' analysis steps: Reference gene primer amplification in the assay estimated nucleated cell counts. The table came from immunoSEQ multiplex PCR; TCRdb's copy has only in-frame clones and leaves some out. V, J and clone size reflect that table, while D and trimming were determined from the DNA. This table has roughly 260,000 clones, approximately 89% appearing once. The sample originates from a study of blood T cell repertoires in COVID-19. Study context: The United States, Italy and Spain supplied acute and convalescent COVID-19 samples. The cDNA or gDNA used as material had been derived from T cells, B-cell-depleted T cells, or PBMCs.

This clonotype was sampled from a man between 35 and 55 years old who had recovered from COVID-19. The rearrangement uses TRBV10-2 and TRBJ2-7; 10 nucleotides agree with TRBD2. Sequences were obtained from peripheral blood. CDR3 sequence reads: CASLGGTSVYEQYF. CDR3 bases: TGCGCCAGCCTGGGCGGGACTAGCGTCTACGAGCAGTACTTC.